The 26 T cell receptor beta chains presented below share a single source sample, sequenced in a study of shared clonotypes between healthy human individuals. TCRdb keeps only in-frame clones here, not all; method: immunoSEQ multiplex PCR. Of millions of clones in the sample, approximately 93% were seen once. Sequences were obtained from naive CD4+ T cells from PBMCs. Specified subset: CD45RA+ positively selected. The receptors here all came from a man between 18 and 35 years old in good health. Some clones in this sample may be carry-over from other donors' samples.

This chain uses TRBV11-2 with TRBJ1-1; D remains unclear. The CDR3 is made up of 13 amino acids. The V and J ends lost 3 bases and 2 bases respectively, with 7 bases between them. Germline V gene data show CDR1 as SGHAT and CDR2 as FQNNGV. The CDR3 loop reads CASSFPLNTEAFF. The CDR3 region has the DNA TGTGCCAGCAGCTTTCCGCTAAACACTGAAGCTTTCTTT.

This chain uses TRBV7-9 with TRBJ2-3; the D is unclear. With 1 base removed from V and 3 bases from J, the gap between germline ends came to 8 bases. Germline lookup yields CDR1 SEHNR and CDR2 FQNEAQ (reference sequence). The CDR3 extends over 14 amino acids. CDR3 loop: CASSLDGITDTQYF. For the CDR3, the DNA is TGTGCCAGCAGCTTAGACGGAATTACAGATACGCAGTATTTT.

The chain carries TRBV2 and TRBJ2-7; 7 bases line up with TRBD2. The CDR3 extends over 15 amino acids. Germline CDR1 and CDR2: SNHLY and FYNNEI. V shed 3 bases and J 1 base; nucleotides not matched to a gene: 6. CDR3 amino acids: CASSDQVAGSYEQYF. The CDR3 nucleotides are TGTGCCAGCAGTGATCAGGTAGCGGGTTCCTACGAGCAGTACTTC.

Details on this clone: Other DNA sequences in the same sample also yield this CDR3. The gene calls are TRBV2 and TRBJ1-5; the D gene is possibly TRBD1 (5 bases). CDR3 size: 14 residues. CDR1 is SNHLY and CDR2 is FYNNEI in the germline V gene. V was pared by 5 bases and J by 2 bases, with 10 bases between. CDR3 nucleotides: TGTGCCAGCAGTCCCGACAGAGGCAATCAGCCCCAGCATTTT. Its protein product is CASSPDRGNQPQHF.

The V gene is TRBV6-1, the J gene TRBJ2-7; tentative D call: TRBD1 (6 bases). Germline V gene sequence: CDR1 MNHNS, CDR2 SASEGT. The length of the CDR3 is 13 residues. Trimming cost V 9 bases and J 0 bases, with 12 bases left between them. The CDR3 is CASAGTPSYEQYF. The CDR3 DNA follows: TGTGCCAGTGCCGGGACACCCTCCTACGAGCAGTACTTC.

V usage is TRBV5-1 and J usage is TRBJ2-5; D uncertain. Germline-derived CDR1 and CDR2 are SGHRS and YFSETQ. V lost 4 bases and J lost 5, with 12 bases in between. This CDR3 comprises 13 residues. Here the CDR3 reads CASSHPQWETQYF. CDR3 nucleotides: TGCGCCAGCAGCCACCCACAGTGGGAGACCCAGTACTTC.

The rearrangement links TRBV9 to TRBJ2-5; D possibly corresponds to TRBD1 (6 bases). Looked up from germline, CDR1 is SGDLS and CDR2 is YYNGEE. V lost 1 base, J lost 9 bases, and 16 bases lay in between. The CDR3 consists of 14 residues. CDR3 sequence reads: CASSVTGTSPAQYF. In DNA, the CDR3 is TGTGCCAGCAGCGTAACAGGGACGTCCCCGGCCCAGTACTTC.

Regarding this clone: This same CDR3 is encoded by further DNA sequences in the sample. The CDR3 bases are TGTGCCAGCAGTTCGACAGGGACGAACACTGAAGCTTTCTTT. Translating gives CASSSTGTNTEAFF. The chain links TRBV28 to TRBJ1-1; TRBD1 agrees at 7 bases. The CDR3 consists of 14 residues. CDR1 MDHEN and CDR2 SYDVKM come from the germline V gene. J lost 1 base, V lost 4 bases, and 3 bases had no gene match.

The CDR3 nucleotides read TGTGCCAGCACTCGGGGGGGCAGGGGGCTTTGGGAGCAGTACTTC. Translating it yields CASTRGGRGLWEQYF. The rearrangement uses TRBV28 and TRBJ2-7, with D perhaps TRBD1 or TRBD2 (8 bases each). Per the germline V gene, CDR1 is MDHEN and CDR2 is SYDVKM. The CDR3 has 15 amino acids. V was cut by 7 bases and J by 7 bases, with 23 bases left in between.

The V and J genes are TRBV7-2 and TRBJ2-3; 7 nucleotides line up with TRBD2. Losses at the gene ends were 5 bases for V and 4 bases for J; bases not matched to a gene: 12. Germline V CDR1 and CDR2: SGHTA, FQGNSA. CDR3 length: 16 amino acids. Here the CDR3 reads CASSDLWLAAPDTQYF. In nucleotides, the CDR3 is TGTGCCAGCAGCGACTTGTGGCTAGCGGCCCCAGATACGCAGTATTTT.

The gene calls are TRBV7-6 and TRBJ2-2, with D possibly matching TRBD2 (6 bases). Trimming removed 6 bases from V and 6 bases from J, with 17 bases in between. CDR3 size: 15 residues. The V gene's germline CDR1 is SGHVS and CDR2 FNYEAQ. The CDR3 sequence is CASRYDWGGPGELFF. The CDR3 nucleotides read TGTGCCAGCAGATACGATTGGGGAGGCCCCGGGGAGCTGTTTTTT.

The CDR3 loop is CASSREAWYTQYF. In nucleotides, the CDR3 is TGTGCCAGCAGCCGGGAGGCCTGGTATACGCAGTATTTT. V and J are TRBV6-4 and TRBJ2-3, with 7 bases matching TRBD2. The CDR3 extends over 13 amino acids. The V gene end was trimmed by 6 bases and the J gene end by 7 bases; junction bases not matched to a gene: 7. CDR1 MRHNA and CDR2 SNTAGT come from the germline V gene.

The chain employs TRBV6-5 and TRBJ2-7, with D hard to call. Germline V lookup: CDR1 MNHEY, CDR2 SVGAGI. The CDR3 is 14 amino acids. V was trimmed by 3 bases and J by 5 bases, leaving 14 bases between them. CDR3 DNA sequence: TGTGCCAGCAGTTATCTTTCGGTGAGGAACGAGCAGTACTTC. Translating gives CASSYLSVRNEQYF.

V is TRBV27 and J is TRBJ2-7, with D tentatively TRBD1 (6 bases). This CDR3 is 14 amino acids long. Trimming shortened V by 5 bases and J by 0 bases, and 11 bases separated the two germline ends. Germline V CDR1 and CDR2: MNHEY, SMNVEV (reference sequence). The CDR3 here is CASSRRTDSYEQYF. The CDR3 bases are TGTGCCAGCAGTCGACGGACAGACTCCTACGAGCAGTACTTC.

V is TRBV28 and J is TRBJ1-1; D may be TRBD1 (5 bases). The germline V gene encodes CDR1 MDHEN and CDR2 SYDVKM. Trimming pared 5 bases from V and 0 bases from J, leaving 13 bases between. This CDR3 comprises 15 residues. Here the CDR3 reads CASSAGIVMNTEAFF. CDR3 nucleotides: TGTGCCAGCAGTGCAGGGATTGTAATGAACACTGAAGCTTTCTTT.

The chain has TRBV5-3 and TRBJ1-2, with a possible D match to TRBD1 (5 bases). TRBV5-3 is an ORF; its function is uncertain. Trimming pared 4 bases from V and 6 bases from J, leaving 19 bases between. The CDR3 has 15 residues. In nucleotides, the CDR3 is TGTGCCAGAAGCAAGGGAGGGGAGGGCGTACATGGCTACACCTTC. The encoded protein is CARSKGGEGVHGYTF.

The J gene is TRBJ2-1, the V gene TRBV5-1; 9 bases line up with TRBD2. V lost 5 bases and J lost 4; bases outside the gene matches: 7. Germline loops: CDR1 SGHRS, CDR2 YFSETQ. The CDR3 is 15 amino acids. The CDR3 DNA is TGCGCCAGCAGAGCCGAGACTAGCGGATACAATGAGCAGTTCTTC. Protein product: CASRAETSGYNEQFF.

This clone was found once. The rearrangement joins TRBV9 to TRBJ1-5; 7 bases line up with TRBD1. Germline-derived CDR1 and CDR2 are SGDLS and YYNGEE. Unmatched junction bases numbered 24, after V lost 4 bases and J lost 11 bases. The CDR3 loop spans 18 amino acids. CDR3 protein: CASSTSTRDSQSVGAQHF. The CDR3 bases are TGTGCCAGCAGCACCTCAACTCGGGACAGTCAATCCGTGGGGGCCCAGCATTTT.

This clone was observed a handful of times. This chain links TRBV18 with TRBJ2-5, with unresolved D. The CDR3 covers 14 residues. Germline V gene sequence: CDR1 KGHSH, CDR2 LQKENI. Trimming pared 3 bases from V and 4 bases from J, leaving 12 bases between. CDR3 in amino acids: CASSPVSLRETQYF. For the CDR3, the DNA is TGTGCCAGCTCACCTGTGAGTCTTCGAGAGACCCAGTACTTC.

J is TRBJ2-2 and V is TRBV4-3; the D is unclear. Per the germline V gene, CDR1 is LGHNA and CDR2 is YSLEER. V lost 0 bases and J 5 bases, leaving 10 bases between the germline ends. CDR3 length equals 15 residues. CDR3: CASSQDLVRTGELFF. CDR3 coding DNA: TGCGCCAGCAGCCAAGACCTCGTTAGGACCGGGGAGCTGTTTTTT.

The gene calls are TRBV15 and TRBJ1-1; D gene unclear. This CDR3 region has 14 residues. The germline CDR1 and CDR2 sequences are LNHNV and YYDKDF (reference sequence). V lost 1 base and J 1 base, leaving 7 bases between the germline ends. The CDR3 DNA reads as TGTGCCACCAGCAGAGTAGGTGGGAACACTGAAGCTTTCTTT. Residues: CATSRVGGNTEAFF.

The V gene is TRBV21-1, the J gene TRBJ2-2. TRBV21-1 is recorded as a pseudogene. The CDR3 consists of 13 residues. The CDR3 DNA follows: TGTGCCAGCAACCCCCGAATGGCCGGGGAGCTGTTTTTT. Its protein is CASNPRMAGELFF.

The chain couples TRBV7-3 to TRBJ1-2; D perhaps matches TRBD1 (6 bases). From germline, CDR1 is SGHTA and CDR2 FQGTGA. This CDR3 comprises 18 residues. The germline V and J ends were trimmed by 5 bases and 0 bases, with 22 bases remaining between them. The CDR3 region is CASSRVTGLTKPNYGYTF. The CDR3 DNA follows: TGTGCCAGCAGCCGAGTCACAGGGCTCACGAAACCTAACTATGGCTACACCTTC.

The chain carries TRBV4-2 and TRBJ2-1; 10 nucleotides match TRBD2. The CDR3 is made up of 15 amino acids. Germline trimming cut 1 base from V and 7 bases from J; bases unmatched to any gene: 4. Germline V gives CDR1 LGHNA, CDR2 YNFKEQ. The CDR3 region is CASSQGSGRSNEQFF. CDR3 nucleotide sequence: TGTGCCAGCAGCCAAGGTAGCGGGAGGTCGAATGAGCAGTTCTTC.

This chain joins TRBV4-2 and TRBJ2-7, with TRBD1 matching over 10 bases. The germline V gene has CDR1 LGHNA and CDR2 YNFKEQ. CDR3 length: 14 residues. The ends lost 6 bases at V and 7 bases at J; junction bases unmatched: 9. The CDR3 DNA reads as TGTGCCAGCAGTCCCGGGACAGGGGCAAGGGAGCAGTACTTC. Its protein is CASSPGTGAREQYF.

The DNA for the CDR3 is TGCGCCAGCAGCCAAGGCGCGGGGAGGACAGGGGGCAGAGAGACCCAGTACTTC. Protein product: CASSQGAGRTGGRETQYF. The rearrangement links TRBV4-1 to TRBJ2-5; 11 nucleotides line up with TRBD1. In germline, CDR1 is MGHRA, CDR2 YSYEKL. The trim removed 1 base at V and 4 bases at J, leaving 11 bases unmatched. This CDR3 is built from 18 residues.